Following are 13 T cell receptor beta chains from one sample sequenced in a study of T-cell memory formation after mild COVID-19. TCRdb re-derived calls from the 5' RACE reads in MiXCR, one entry per CDR3 protein. The data show 350,000 to 450,000 distinct CDR3 sequences, with approximately 15% seen just once and around 21% held by the top ten. Input material: PBMCs or a T cell subset sorted from them (not recorded which). Receptor source: a man aged 18 to 30 who had mild COVID-19 (a few samples of this study predate the infection). Cell type and time point are not known.

This clonotype was recorded at least ten times. The V gene is TRBV5-1, the J gene TRBJ2-5; tentatively, D is TRBD1 or TRBD2 (5 bases each). V was trimmed by 4 bases and J by 1 base, leaving 17 bases between them. From germline, CDR1 is SGHRS and CDR2 YFSETQ. The CDR3 contains 16 residues. CDR3 protein: CASSPFGTLVQETQYF. Written as DNA, the CDR3 is TGCGCCAGCAGCCCATTCGGGACGTTAGTCCAAGAGACCCAGTACTTC.

This clonotype was counted only a few times. The chain links TRBV6-5 to TRBJ2-3; TRBD1 aligns across 8 bases. The germline V gene encodes CDR1 MNHEY and CDR2 SVGAGI. V dropped 6 bases and J dropped 2; count of bases not matched to a gene: 7. CDR3 size: 15 residues. CDR3 residues: CASSRTGYTTDTQYF. The CDR3, as DNA: TGTGCCAGCAGCCGGACAGGGTATACCACAGATACGCAGTATTTT.

This clonotype was recorded at least ten times. V is TRBV5-1 and J is TRBJ2-7; D is unresolved. This CDR3 has 14 amino acids. Germline CDR1 is SGHRS and CDR2 is YFSETQ. V gave up 0 bases and J gave up 0 bases, with 7 bases separating them. CDR3 protein: CASSLDPSSYEQYV. DNA of the CDR3: TGCGCCAGCAGCTTGGATCCGAGCTCCTACGAGCAGTACGTC.

This chain links TRBV19 with TRBJ2-7; D is undetermined. Looked up from germline, CDR1 is LNHDA and CDR2 is SQIVND (reference sequence). The CDR3 is 13 amino acids. The V and J ends lost 10 bases and 0 bases respectively, with 13 bases between them. This CDR3 reads CATAPQASYEQYF. The CDR3 coding sequence is TGTGCCACCGCTCCGCAGGCCTCCTACGAGCAGTACTTC.

This chain links TRBV11-2 with TRBJ1-5, with a possible D match to TRBD1 (5 bases). V shed 10 bases and J shed 2 bases, with 18 bases lying between them. There are 15 residues in the CDR3. Per the germline V gene, CDR1 is SGHAT and CDR2 is FQNNGV. DNA of the CDR3: TGTGCCATCTCGGAGGGGAGCCCTGGCAATCAGCCCCAGCATTTT. Protein product: CAISEGSPGNQPQHF.

This clonotype was seen more than once but under ten times. The chain is built from TRBV12-3 or TRBV12-4 and TRBJ2-7, with D unclear. V lost 6 bases, J lost 4 bases, and 13 bases lay in between. The CDR3 extends over 13 amino acids. CDR3 region: CASSRFGSYEQYF. CDR3 coding DNA: TGTGCCAGCAGCAGGTTTGGCTCTTACGAGCAGTACTTC.

The V call is TRBV25-1, the J call TRBJ2-2, with 7 nucleotides matching TRBD2. Germline V lookup: CDR1 MGHDK, CDR2 SYGVNS. The V segment lost 6 bases and the J segment 2 bases; nucleotides outside the gene matches: 6. The CDR3 covers 15 residues. CDR3 DNA: TGTGCCAGCAGGAGGCGGGGGACCAACACCGGGGAGCTGTTTTTT. Encoded protein: CASRRRGTNTGELFF.

This clonotype was observed a handful of times. CDR3 DNA: TGCAGTGCTAGAACCCGGACTGGAGAGGGCTACACCTTC. This sequence encodes CSARTRTGEGYTF. This chain connects TRBV20-1 to TRBJ1-2; D not resolved. Germline CDR1 DFQATT, CDR2 SNEGSKA (reference sequence). The length of the CDR3 is 13 residues. Trimming cost V 2 bases and J 8 bases, with 15 bases left between them.

This clonotype appeared a few times. This rearrangement joins TRBV18 to TRBJ2-7; 9 bases fit TRBD2. J gave up 1 base and V 0 bases, and 4 bases lay outside the gene matches. The CDR3 has 16 amino acids. Germline values: CDR1 KGHSH, CDR2 LQKENI. CDR3 bases: TGTGCCAGCTCACCACCGCGCGGGGGGGGGTCCTACGAGCAGTACTTC. It specifies CASSPPRGGGSYEQYF.

This clonotype has more than one count but fewer than ten. The V and J genes are TRBV12-3 or TRBV12-4 and TRBJ2-3, with TRBD2 identical over 7 bases. V lost 6 bases, J lost 6 bases, and 9 bases stayed unmatched. The CDR3 contains 14 residues. CDR3 coding DNA: TGTGCCAGCAGCCGCGGCAGCGGGGTGGATACGCAGTATTTT. Translation gives CASSRGSGVDTQYF.

This clonotype was counted between two and nine times. V and J are TRBV7-8 and TRBJ2-2; 7 bases map to TRBD2. Germline CDR1 SGHVS, CDR2 FQNEAQ. This CDR3 region has 15 residues. The V segment lost 5 bases and the J segment 4 bases; nucleotides outside the gene matches: 7. The CDR3 region is CASSLQGGVTGELFF. Here the CDR3 DNA reads TGTGCCAGCAGCCTCCAGGGAGGGGTCACCGGGGAGCTGTTTTTT.

At least ten counts were recorded for this clonotype. V is TRBV7-3 and J is TRBJ1-2, with TRBD1 as a possible D gene (5 bases). From germline, CDR1 is SGHTA and CDR2 FQGTGA. V lost 5 bases to trimming and J lost 6 bases, with 13 bases between them. The CDR3 length is 13 residues. The CDR3, as DNA: TGTGCCAGCAGCCCTAGAGGGGCCGATGGCTACACCTTC. Protein product: CASSPRGADGYTF.

The V gene is TRBV27, the J gene TRBJ2-2; 8 nucleotides match TRBD2. Germline CDR1 reads MNHEY; CDR2 reads SMNVEV (reference sequence). This CDR3 region has 16 residues. V dropped 6 bases and J dropped 4; count of bases not matched to a gene: 10. CDR3: CASSPIAGTSTGELFF. In DNA form, the CDR3 reads TGTGCCAGCAGCCCCATAGCGGGGACTTCCACCGGGGAGCTGTTTTTT.